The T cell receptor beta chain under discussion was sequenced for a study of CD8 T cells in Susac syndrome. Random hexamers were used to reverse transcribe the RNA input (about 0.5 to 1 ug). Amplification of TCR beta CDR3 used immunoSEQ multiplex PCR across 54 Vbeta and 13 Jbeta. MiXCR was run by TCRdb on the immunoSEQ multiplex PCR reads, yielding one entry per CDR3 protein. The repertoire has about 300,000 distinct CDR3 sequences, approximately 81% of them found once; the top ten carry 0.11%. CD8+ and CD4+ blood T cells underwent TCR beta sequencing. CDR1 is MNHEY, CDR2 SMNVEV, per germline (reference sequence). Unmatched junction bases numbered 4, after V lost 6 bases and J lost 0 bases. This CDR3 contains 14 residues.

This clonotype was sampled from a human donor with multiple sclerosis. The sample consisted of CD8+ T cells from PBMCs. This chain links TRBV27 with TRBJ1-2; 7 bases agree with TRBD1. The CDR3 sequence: CASRGDRANYGYTF. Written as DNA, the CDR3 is TGTGCCAGCAGGGGGGACAGAGCTAACTATGGCTACACCTTC.